These T cell receptor beta chains were read from a single sample in a study of blood T cell repertoires in COVID-19. Profiled with immunoSEQ multiplex PCR; TCRdb holds only in-frame clones, not every one. This sample has around 250,000 clones; over 70% occur once, and the top ten carry 2.5% to 4%. Input material: PBMCs or T cells enriched from blood (not recorded which). The receptors come from a woman between 35 and 50 years old who had been exposed to COVID-19. CDR3s include the opening cysteine and the closing phenylalanine or tryptophan. Each record gives: J gene, V gene, clone size, D gene, CDR3 protein, CDR3 DNA. The D gene is left open where the match is weak. Some rows have no size entry. The others give once, few or many, or a class for an expanded clone.

J: TRBJ1-1; V: TRBV15; size: -; D: -; CDR3: CATSARTVPEAFF; DNA: TGTGCCACCAGCGCACGGACAGTGCCTGAAGCTTTCTTT
J: TRBJ1-5; V: TRBV3-1/TRBV3-2; size: -; D: TRBD1; CDR3: CASSRQGAQPQHF; DNA: TGTGCCAGCAGTCGACAGGGGGCTCAGCCCCAGCATTTT
J: TRBJ2-2; V: TRBV7-3; size: -; D: TRBD1; CDR3: CASSLQGAFIDTGELFF; DNA: TGTGCCAGCAGCTTACAGGGGGCATTTATCGACACCGGGGAGCTGTTTTTT
J: TRBJ2-3; V: TRBV2; size: -; D: -; CDR3: CASSVGAPGTDTQYF; DNA: TGTGCCAGCAGTGTGGGGGCCCCTGGCACAGATACGCAGTATTTT
J: TRBJ2-1; V: TRBV5-1; size: -; D: -; CDR3: CASSPTSYNEQFF; DNA: TGTGCCAGCAGCCCCACTAGCTACAATGAGCAGTTCTTC
J: TRBJ1-6; V: TRBV28; size: -; D: -; CDR3: CASSFRGGSPLHF; DNA: TGTGCCAGCAGTTTCAGGGGAGGGTCACCCCTCCACTTT
J: TRBJ2-7; V: TRBV7-9; size: -; D: -; CDR3: CASSFLGTQGYEQYF; DNA: TGTGCCAGCAGCTTTTTAGGGACACAGGGCTACGAGCAGTACTTC
J: TRBJ1-2; V: TRBV2; size: -; D: -; CDR3: CASSGREDGYTF; DNA: TGTGCCAGCAGTGGCCGCGAGGATGGCTACACCTTC
J: TRBJ2-1; V: TRBV27; size: -; D: -; CDR3: CASSLARGSSYNEQFF; DNA: TGTGCCAGCAGTTTAGCCCGGGGTAGCTCCTACAATGAGCAGTTCTTC
J: TRBJ1-1; V: TRBV29-1; size: -; D: -; CDR3: CSARSGSYTEAFF; DNA: TGCAGCGCCCGATCCGGGAGCTACACTGAAGCTTTCTTT
J: TRBJ1-1; V: TRBV6-2/TRBV6-3; size: -; D: -; CDR3: CASSDPHGQASTEAFF; DNA: TGTGCCAGCAGTGATCCCCACGGACAAGCTAGCACTGAAGCTTTCTTT
J: TRBJ2-4; V: TRBV19; size: -; D: TRBD1; CDR3: CASRSKQGRWDIQYF; DNA: TGTGCCAGTAGGTCGAAACAGGGGAGATGGGACATTCAGTACTTC
J: TRBJ2-2; V: TRBV24-1; size: -; D: TRBD1; CDR3: CATSRTGQGNTGELFF; DNA: TGTGCCACCAGTAGGACGGGACAGGGGAACACCGGGGAGCTGTTTTTT
J: TRBJ1-3; V: TRBV4-1; size: -; D: -; CDR3: CASSQEGLLRGNTIYF; DNA: TGCGCCAGCAGCCAAGAAGGACTGCTCCGCGGAAACACCATATATTTT
J: TRBJ1-4; V: TRBV10-3; size: -; D: -; CDR3: CATRRSLGSNEKLFF; DNA: TGTGCCACTAGACGGAGCCTCGGGTCTAATGAAAAACTGTTTTTT
J: TRBJ2-1; V: TRBV7-2; size: -; D: TRBD1; CDR3: CASSYRGGRGLYNEQFF; DNA: TGTGCCAGCAGTTATAGGGGAGGCAGGGGGCTCTACAATGAGCAGTTCTTC
J: TRBJ1-5; V: TRBV7-3; size: -; D: TRBD1; CDR3: CASSFNRDRVLCGNQPQHF; DNA: TGTGCCAGCAGCTTCAACCGGGACAGGGTTCTCTGTGGCAATCAGCCCCAGCATTTT
J: TRBJ2-3; V: TRBV6-2/TRBV6-3; size: -; D: -; CDR3: CASSYSILSGLSTDTQYF; DNA: TGTGCCAGCAGTTACTCGATCCTTAGCGGTCTATCCACAGATACGCAGTATTTT
J: TRBJ2-5; V: TRBV11-3; size: -; D: -; CDR3: CASSPEGLQETQYF; DNA: TGTGCCAGCAGCCCCGAGGGACTTCAAGAGACCCAGTACTTC
J: TRBJ2-2; V: TRBV19; size: -; D: TRBD1; CDR3: CASSMGQEDTGELFF; DNA: TGTGCCAGTAGTATGGGACAGGAGGACACCGGGGAGCTGTTTTTT
J: TRBJ2-1; V: TRBV28; size: -; D: TRBD2; CDR3: CASSRARLAGAYNEQFF; DNA: TGTGCCAGCAGTAGAGCTCGACTAGCGGGGGCCTACAATGAGCAGTTCTTC
J: TRBJ2-3; V: TRBV27; size: few; D: -; CDR3: CASSPRFAGRTDTQYF; DNA: TGTGCCAGCAGTCCCCGATTCGCGGGGCGCACAGATACGCAGTATTTT